This passage covers 21 T cell receptor beta chains from one sample sequenced in a study of post-analysis software for immune sequencing data. cDNA libraries for TCR beta contained unique molecular identifiers. Via MiXCR, TCRdb re-called the PCR reads, giving one row per CDR3 protein. The data contain 820,000 or so distinct CDR3 sequences, approximately 53% of them seen just once; the ten biggest clones take up approximately 4.3%. Study-level points and caveats: The study found TRBV5-6, TRBV5-1 and TRBV20-1 among a few TRBV segments more frequent in patients than controls.

For these receptors, no antigen is known. The sequencing sample was made of blood. Receptors originate from a girl between 10 and 17 years old with multiple sclerosis.

Written as DNA, the CDR3 is TGCGCCAGCAGCCCTGACAGGGGAGCAGAGACCCAGTACTTC. Protein sequence: CASSPDRGAETQYF. The chain has TRBV5-1 and TRBJ2-5; 8 bases map to TRBD1. The CDR3 covers 14 residues. The V segment lost 4 bases and the J segment 4 bases; nucleotides outside the gene matches: 6. CDR1 is SGHRS, CDR2 YFSETQ, per germline.

This clonotype appeared a few times. V is TRBV20-1 and J is TRBJ2-1; 14 bases map to TRBD2. With V trimmed by 4 bases and J by 8 bases, 7 bases remained unmatched. The CDR3 spans 15 residues. Germline V CDR1 and CDR2: DFQATT, SNEGSKA (reference sequence). The CDR3 DNA is TGCAGTGCTATCGGGACTAGCGGGAGATTCGATGAGCAGTTCTTC. Translating it yields CSAIGTSGRFDEQFF.

The chain joins TRBV29-1 to TRBJ1-5; D gene unclear. Germline loops: CDR1 SQVTM, CDR2 ANQGSEA. The CDR3 loop spans 15 amino acids. Trimming took 4 bases from V and 7 from J, leaving 20 bases between them. The chain's CDR3 is CSVGVRETAWQPQHF. Written as DNA, the CDR3 is TGCAGCGTTGGTGTAAGGGAAACGGCGTGGCAGCCCCAGCATTTT.

V and J are TRBV7-2 and TRBJ1-2; tentative D call: TRBD1 (6 bases). Trimming shortened V by 0 bases and J by 8 bases, and 13 bases separated the two germline ends. Germline V gene data show CDR1 as SGHTA and CDR2 as FQGNSA. The CDR3 spans 14 residues. The CDR3: CASSLAADRLGYTF. The CDR3 DNA reads as TGTGCCAGCAGCTTAGCCGCCGACAGGTTGGGCTACACCTTC. Full variable domain (remainder filled in from reference TRBV7-2 and TRBJ1-2): GAGVSQSPSNKVTEKGKDVELRCDPISGHTALYWYRQSLGQGLEFLIYFQGNSAPDKSGLPSDRFSAERTGGSVSTLTIQRTQQEDSAVYLCASSLAADRLGYTFGSGTRLTVV.

The V call is TRBV20-1, the J call TRBJ2-5, with TRBD2 identical over 8 bases. The J segment lost 1 base and the V segment lost 2 bases, leaving 18 bases of the junction unmatched. This CDR3 is 19 amino acids long. In germline, CDR1 is DFQATT, CDR2 SNEGSKA (reference sequence). In DNA, the CDR3 is TGCAGTGCTAGAATGGTCGGTAGCGGGGCACTCTTTCCCCAAGAGACCCAGTACTTC. It specifies CSARMVGSGALFPQETQYF.

The table lists this clonotype with a few counts. This chain joins TRBV7-2 and TRBJ1-2; the D is unclear. This CDR3 region has 14 residues. Germline CDR1 reads SGHTA; CDR2 reads FQGNSA. V gave up 1 base and J gave up 2 bases, with 8 bases separating them. This CDR3 reads CASSLVSANYGYTF. Written as DNA, the CDR3 is TGTGCCAGCAGCTTAGTTTCAGCGAACTATGGCTACACCTTC.

The rearrangement links TRBV11-2 to TRBJ2-7; D may match TRBD1 or TRBD2 (5 bases each). The CDR3 runs to 12 residues. The V gene lost 10 bases and the J gene lost 2 bases, with 12 bases spanning the gap. The V gene's germline CDR1 is SGHAT and CDR2 FQNNGV. The CDR3 protein is CANSGGTYEQYF. Here the CDR3 DNA reads TGTGCCAACAGTGGGGGTACCTACGAGCAGTACTTC.

V usage is TRBV3-1 and J usage is TRBJ2-3; 7 bases fit TRBD2. Trimming at V came to 0 bases and at J to 2 bases, leaving 5 bases not matched to a gene. The CDR3 totals 16 residues. In germline, CDR1 is LGHDT, CDR2 YNNKEL (reference sequence). Here the CDR3 reads CASSQDSSGYTDTQYF. The CDR3, as DNA: TGTGCCAGCAGCCAAGACTCTAGCGGCTACACAGATACGCAGTATTTT.

The chain recombines TRBV5-1 with TRBJ2-5, with 11 positions matching TRBD1. The CDR3 is 16 amino acids. Germline CDR1 reads SGHRS; CDR2 reads YFSETQ. With 4 bases clipped from V and 0 bases from J, the junction kept 5 bases outside the gene matches. The CDR3 reads CASSPWTGGHQETQYF. The CDR3 DNA is TGCGCCAGCAGCCCGTGGACAGGGGGCCACCAAGAGACCCAGTACTTC. Combining the CDR3 with reference TRBV5-1 and TRBJ2-5 gives the whole variable domain KAGVTQTPRYLIKTRGQQVTLSCSPISGHRSVSWYQQTPGQGLQFLFEYFSETQRNKGNFPGRFSGRQFSNSRSEMNVSTLELGDSALYLCASSPWTGGHQETQYFGPGTRLLVL.

The chain couples TRBV5-6 to TRBJ2-7; unclear D gene. CDR1 and CDR2 (germline): SGHDT, YYEEEE. The CDR3 loop spans 12 amino acids. The V and J ends lost 1 base and 7 bases respectively, with 9 bases between them. CDR3 nucleotides: TGTGCCAGCAGCTTGTCTGGGATTGAGCAGTACTTC. It yields the protein CASSLSGIEQYF.

Many counts were recorded for this clonotype. CDR3 bases: TGTGCCAGCTCCGTACTAGCGGGGTCCTACGAGCAGTACTTC. Amino acids: CASSVLAGSYEQYF. V is TRBV6-5 and J is TRBJ2-7, with 10 bases lining up with TRBD2. The CDR3 spans 14 residues. Germline V CDR1 and CDR2: MNHEY, SVGAGI. V shed 8 bases, J shed 1 base, and the junction held 5 bases outside the gene matches.

This clonotype was counted only a few times. The rearrangement joins TRBV5-4 to TRBJ2-3; weak D call: TRBD1 (7 bases). Per the germline V gene, CDR1 is SGHNT and CDR2 is YYREEE (reference sequence). CDR3 length equals 18 residues. V lost 1 base to trimming and J lost 8 bases, with 26 bases between them. The CDR3: CASSLIPLRGRQGGTQYF. CDR3 bases: TGTGCCAGCAGCTTGATTCCGTTGAGGGGCCGCCAGGGGGGTACGCAGTATTTT.

The chain has TRBV2 and TRBJ1-2; a weak D match, TRBD1 (6 bases). Germline V gene lookup returns CDR1 SNHLY and CDR2 FYNNEI. V was pared by 7 bases and J by 4 bases, with 16 bases between. This CDR3 is 14 amino acids long. The CDR3 DNA sequence: TGTGCCAGCAATCGGGCAGGGGACCCCTATGGCTACACCTTC. This encodes CASNRAGDPYGYTF.

V and J are TRBV6-5 and TRBJ2-6; no firm D call. V was trimmed by 5 bases and J by 4 bases, leaving 15 bases between them. The CDR3 is made up of 16 amino acids. Germline CDR1 and CDR2: MNHEY and SVGAGI. CDR3 sequence reads: CASSKPAGLGANVLTF. The CDR3 DNA reads as TGTGCCAGCAGTAAACCTGCCGGGCTCGGGGCCAACGTCCTGACTTTC.

The chain couples TRBV6-2 or TRBV6-3 to TRBJ2-5; 11 bases fit TRBD2. The germline V gene has CDR1 MNHEY and CDR2 SVGEGT. The CDR3 loop spans 18 amino acids. After removal of 2 bases from V and 5 bases from J, the junction contained 13 bases not matched to a gene. DNA of the CDR3: TGTGCCAGCAGTTACCGAAGGACTAGCGGGCACCGGGAGGAGACCCAGTACTTC. It translates to CASSYRRTSGHREETQYF.

This clonotype has a handful of counts. The chain carries TRBV29-1 and TRBJ2-5, with 8 bases that match TRBD1. TRBJ2-7 matches the DNA end more closely, so the J call is doubtful. The CDR3 runs 15 residues. Germline-derived CDR1 and CDR2 are SQVTM and ANQGSEA. CDR3 in amino acids: CSVEVRGQGWYEQYF. The CDR3 DNA reads TGCAGCGTTGAAGTCAGGGGGCAGGGGTGGTACGAGCAGTACTTC.

Only a few counts were recorded for this clonotype. The chain uses TRBV6-6 and TRBJ2-5; tentatively, D is TRBD2 (6 bases). Germline loops: CDR1 MNHNY, CDR2 SVGAGI (reference sequence). This CDR3 has 15 residues. V lost 5 bases to trimming and J lost 6 bases, with 19 bases between them. The CDR3 sequence: CASSGGGPGRQTQYF. In nucleotides, the CDR3 is TGTGCCAGCAGTGGGGGTGGACCTGGGAGGCAGACCCAGTACTTC.

This clonotype is a singleton in its sample. This chain uses TRBV2 with TRBJ1-2; TRBD1 might be the D (5 bases). CDR1 SNHLY and CDR2 FYNNEI come from the germline V gene. The CDR3 covers 15 residues. V lost 8 bases and J lost 8, with 24 bases in between. CDR3 sequence (DNA): TGTGCCAGCTGGCGACCCGGTGGGGCCCACAGCGGCTACACCTTC. Protein: CASWRPGGAHSGYTF.

This clonotype was seen just once. The rearrangement uses TRBV5-1 and TRBJ2-4; D gene unclear. The DNA end lines up better with TRBJ2-7; the J call may be wrong. Germline values: CDR1 SGHRS, CDR2 YFSETQ. This CDR3 spans 14 amino acids. CDR3 amino acids: CASGPGPIDYEQYF. The CDR3 coding sequence is TGCGCCAGCGGCCCCGGACCCATTGACTACGAGCAGTACTTC.

The chain joins TRBV11-2 to TRBJ2-1, with TRBD1 matching over 7 bases. The V gene end was trimmed by 5 bases and the J gene end by 4 bases; junction bases not matched to a gene: 11. This CDR3 is built from 16 residues. CDR1 and CDR2 from the germline V gene are SGHAT and FQNNGV. The CDR3 DNA sequence: TGTGCCAGCAGCAGGTATCAGGGGGTCATATACAATGAGCAGTTCTTC. Its protein is CASSRYQGVIYNEQFF.

CDR3 residues: CASSLLDSSYGYTF. The DNA for the CDR3 is TGTGCCAGCAGCTTGTTAGACAGTTCCTATGGCTACACCTTC. The chain carries TRBV5-5 and TRBJ1-2, with D maybe TRBD1 (5 bases). Germline CDR1 SGHKS, CDR2 YYEKEE (reference sequence). This CDR3 is built from 14 residues. Trimming shortened V by 1 base and J by 4 bases, and 11 bases separated the two germline ends.